This TCR beta chain emerged from a study of CD8+ T cells in alopecia areata (dated by TCRdb to between 2017 and 2018). Study-level background: Treated patients were enrolled in an open-label pilot trial of oral tofacitinib, 5 to 10 mg twice daily, for moderate-to-severe alopecia areata. Patients received tofacitinib for 6 to 18 months and were then followed off drug for 6 months to check for delayed response and recurrence. In both human patients and the C3H/HeJ mouse model, the study applied high-throughput TCRbeta sequencing to look at T cell clonal expansion in alopecia areata. Scalp tissue and sorted CD4+ and CD8+ peripheral blood T cells from patchy and totalis/universalis alopecia areata patients and from healthy controls were covered by human TCRbeta sequencing. Tofacitinib-treated patients had biopsies at baseline and at 4 and 24 weeks of treatment, with a later scalp biopsy in several patients. Clonality in the scalp was compared among normal scalp (n=4), patchy alopecia areata scalp (n=8), and alopecia totalis/universalis scalp (n=8). The RNA source kit depended on sample type: the PAXgene miRNA kit for fixed scalp, the miRNeasy kit for PBMCs, and the RNeasy kit for mouse skin. immunoSEQ multiplex PCR using 35 Vbeta forward primers and 13 Jbeta reverse primers was used to amplify TCRbeta CDR3 regions. The study at large found these results: TCR sequences shared between patients were less clear than in mice, possibly partly because of HLA diversity in the patient population. Compared with normal scalp, lesional scalp, particularly in alopecia totalis/universalis, had higher clonality and more expanded CD8+ clones, which suggests antigenic drive. Scalp TCR repertoire analysis is complicated because resident alphabeta T cells in normal human skin are also sequenced, whereas mouse skin is dominated by gammadelta T cells.

Of note for this clone: Its antigen target is currently unknown. The junction differs from germline at one of its ends, possibly a read error.

CDR1 SGHTA and CDR2 FQGNSA are derived from the germline V gene. The CDR3 spans 15 residues, from the cysteine through the phenylalanine. The CDR3 DNA has 45 bases and is translated from base 1. Libraries were prepared through the immunoSEQ multiplex PCR assay. For TCR sequencing, RNA was extracted from every sample and reverse transcribed into cDNA to serve as template. First-strand cDNA was synthesized with SuperScript III using a 2:1 mix of oligo-dT and random hexamers. Amplification bias was assessed with a synthetic immune receptor repertoire, and residual bias was removed computationally. In the original analysis: Raw reads were preprocessed for error removal, and CDR3 was defined according to IMGT conventions as running from the conserved cysteine to phenylalanine. Clonality was computed as 1 minus the Shannon entropy, with the entropy normalized by log2 of the number of productive unique TCRs. Scalp TCRbeta sequences were cross-referenced with sorted blood CD4 and CD8 repertoires so that the CD4 or CD8 identity of scalp clones could be inferred. TCRdb stores this immuneACCESS table with in-frame sequences only. Part of the clones is absent; in the studies checked, under half of the shortfall reflects unresolved V genes, and no reason is known for the rest. V, J and clone size were drawn from that table, and D and trimming were deduced from the DNA. In all, the sample holds under 250,000 clones, and 57% of those were seen once. Around 0.46% of the sample is in the top ten clones.

The time point label, as the study defines it: baseline before oral tofacitinib. From alopecia areata patients, peripheral blood was collected along with lesional scalp punch biopsies. After PBMCs were isolated by density centrifugation and stained for CD3, CD4 and CD8, a FACSAria was used to sort CD4+ and CD8+ T cells. The chain is encoded by TRBV7-2 joined to TRBJ2-3, with 10 central nucleotides matching TRBD2. Sequenced material: CD4+ T cells sorted from blood, taken at week 0. This receptor was obtained from a human donor with alopecia areata. CDR3 loop: CASSLAGVLTDTQYF. The base sequence is TGTGCCAGCAGCCTAGCGGGAGTCCTTACAGATACGCAGTATTTT.